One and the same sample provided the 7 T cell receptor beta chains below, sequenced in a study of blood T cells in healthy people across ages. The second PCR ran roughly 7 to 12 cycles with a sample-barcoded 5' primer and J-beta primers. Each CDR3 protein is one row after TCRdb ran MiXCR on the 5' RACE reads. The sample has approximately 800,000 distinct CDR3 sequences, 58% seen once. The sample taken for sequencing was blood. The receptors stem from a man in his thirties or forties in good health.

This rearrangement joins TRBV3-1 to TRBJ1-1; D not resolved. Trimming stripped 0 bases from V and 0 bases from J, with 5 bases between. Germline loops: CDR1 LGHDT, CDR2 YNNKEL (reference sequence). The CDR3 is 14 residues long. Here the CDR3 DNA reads TGTGCCAGCAGCCAAGAGGGTTTGAACACTGAAGCTTTCTTT. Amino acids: CASSQEGLNTEAFF.

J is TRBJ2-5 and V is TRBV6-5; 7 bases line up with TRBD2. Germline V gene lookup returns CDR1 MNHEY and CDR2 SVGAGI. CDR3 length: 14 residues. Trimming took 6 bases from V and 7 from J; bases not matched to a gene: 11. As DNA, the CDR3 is TGTGCCAGCAGCCCCGGGACTAAATTGGGGACCCAGTACTTC. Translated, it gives CASSPGTKLGTQYF.

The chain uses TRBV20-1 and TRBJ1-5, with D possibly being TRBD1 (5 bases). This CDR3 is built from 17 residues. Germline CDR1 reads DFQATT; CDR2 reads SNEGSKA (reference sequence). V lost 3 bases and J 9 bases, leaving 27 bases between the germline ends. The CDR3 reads CSASSGGGGGSLRPQHF. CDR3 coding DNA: TGCAGTGCTAGTTCTGGGGGGGGAGGTGGGAGTCTACGGCCCCAGCATTTT.

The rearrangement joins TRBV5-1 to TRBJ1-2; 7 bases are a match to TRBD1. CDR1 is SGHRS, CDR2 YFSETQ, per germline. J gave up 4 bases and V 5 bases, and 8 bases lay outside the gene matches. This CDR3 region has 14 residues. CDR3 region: CASRDRTGTYGYTF. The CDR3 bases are TGCGCCAGCAGAGACAGGACAGGAACCTATGGCTACACCTTC. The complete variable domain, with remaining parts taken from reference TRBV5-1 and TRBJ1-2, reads KAGVTQTPRYLIKTRGQQVTLSCSPISGHRSVSWYQQTPGQGLQFLFEYFSETQRNKGNFPGRFSGRQFSNSRSEMNVSTLELGDSALYLCASRDRTGTYGYTFGSGTRLTVV.

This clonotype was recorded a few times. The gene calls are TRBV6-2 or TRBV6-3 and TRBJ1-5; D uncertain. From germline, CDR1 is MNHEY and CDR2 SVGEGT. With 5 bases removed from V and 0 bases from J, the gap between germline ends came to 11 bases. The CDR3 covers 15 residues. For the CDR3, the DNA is TGTGCCAGCAGTCGCCAGTATTATAGCAATCAGCCCCAGCATTTT. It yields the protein CASSRQYYSNQPQHF.

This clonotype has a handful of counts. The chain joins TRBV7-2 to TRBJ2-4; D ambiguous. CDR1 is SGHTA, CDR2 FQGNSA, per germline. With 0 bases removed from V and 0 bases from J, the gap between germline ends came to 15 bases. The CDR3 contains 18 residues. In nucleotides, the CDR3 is TGTGCCAGCAGCTTAGCCACTTCAGGCTCCCTAGCCAAAAACATTCAGTACTTC. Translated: CASSLATSGSLAKNIQYF.

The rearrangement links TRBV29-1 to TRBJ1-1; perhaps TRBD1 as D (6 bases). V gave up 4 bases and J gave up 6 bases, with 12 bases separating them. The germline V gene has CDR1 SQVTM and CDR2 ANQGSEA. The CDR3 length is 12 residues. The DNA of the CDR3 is TGCAGCGTTGCTGGACAGCTGCCTGAAGCTTTCTTT. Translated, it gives CSVAGQLPEAFF.